The rows below give T cell receptor beta chains drawn from one sample of a study of blood T cell repertoires in COVID-19. Produced via immunoSEQ multiplex PCR; TCRdb's table is partial and in-frame only. The profile covers about 75,000 clones, with 80% to 90% appearing a single time and about a fifth taken by the ten largest. The sample comprised peripheral blood. These receptors were collected from a woman aged 50 to 60 with acute or convalescent COVID-19. The CDR3 runs from the conserved cysteine through the conserved F or W. A D gene is named only where the DNA matches it firmly. The size of a clone is reported for some rows only, either as once, few or many, or as a class for expanded clones.

j_gene | d_gene | abundance | v_gene | CDR3aa | CDR3nt
TRBJ1-3 | TRBD1 | . | TRBV9 | CASSVALAGTGSSNAIYF | TGTGCCAGCAGCGTAGCTCTAGCCGGGACAGGGTCTTCGAATGCCATATATTTT
TRBJ1-1 | . | . | TRBV29-1 | CSVGANTEAFF | TGCAGCGTTGGGGCAAACACTGAAGCTTTCTTT
TRBJ1-1 | TRBD1 | few | TRBV11-2 | CASSQARDRALGTEAFF | TGTGCCAGCAGCCAAGCGAGGGACAGGGCCCTAGGCACTGAAGCTTTCTTT
TRBJ2-3 | TRBD2 | . | TRBV18 | CASSPPAGGSDTQYF | TGTGCCAGCTCACCACCGGCGGGGGGGTCGGATACGCAGTATTTT
TRBJ2-7 | TRBD1 | . | TRBV2 | CARGGQGNEQYF | TGTGCCAGAGGTGGACAGGGGAACGAGCAGTACTTC
TRBJ1-5 | . | . | TRBV12-3/TRBV12-4 | CASSFSGDQPQHF | TGTGCCAGCAGTTTCTCAGGGGATCAGCCCCAGCATTTT
TRBJ1-3 | . | . | TRBV28 | CASSLKGDTIYF | TGTGCCAGCAGTCTAAAGGGGGACACCATATATTTT
TRBJ2-2 | TRBD2 | once | TRBV4-3 | CASSQERGVTGELFF | TGCGCCAGCAGCCAGGAGCGGGGGGTGACCGGGGAGCTGTTTTTT
TRBJ1-6 | . | . | TRBV5-4 | CASSSGRGRDSPLHF | TGTGCCAGCAGTTCAGGGAGGGGAAGGGATTCACCCCTCCACTTT
TRBJ1-1 | . | . | TRBV12-3/TRBV12-4 | CASSLVGNTEAFF | TGTGCCAGCAGTTTAGTCGGGAACACTGAAGCTTTCTTT
TRBJ1-1 | . | once | TRBV28 | CAIQRGTEAFF | TGTGCCATCCAAAGGGGTACTGAAGCTTTCTTT
TRBJ2-7 | TRBD1 | . | TRBV7-6 | CASSFGTGYEQYF | TGTGCCAGCAGCTTCGGGACAGGGTACGAGCAGTACTTC
TRBJ1-1 | . | . | TRBV20-1 | CSATKNTEAFF | TGCAGTGCTACTAAGAACACTGAAGCTTTCTTT
TRBJ2-6 | TRBD1 | . | TRBV4-2 | CASTGAGANVLTF | TGTGCCTCGACAGGGGCTGGGGCCAACGTCCTGACTTTC
TRBJ2-4 | . | few | TRBV27 | CASREQGNKNIQYF | TGTGCCAGCAGGGAGCAGGGAAACAAAAACATTCAGTACTTC
TRBJ2-5 | . | . | TRBV4-3 | CASSQDIERRETQYF | TGCGCCAGCAGCCAAGATATCGAGCGGCGAGAGACCCAGTACTTC
TRBJ1-1 | . | . | TRBV19 | CASLGQGFTEAFF | TGTGCCAGCCTCGGGCAGGGTTTCACTGAAGCTTTCTTT
TRBJ2-3 | TRBD2 | . | TRBV7-2 | CASSLAGGTTDTQYF | TGTGCCAGCAGTCTAGCGGGGGGGACCACAGATACGCAGTATTTT
TRBJ1-4 | . | few | TRBV7-9 | CASTRVATNEKLFF | TGTGCCAGCACCCGAGTTGCAACTAATGAAAAACTGTTTTTT
TRBJ2-1 | . | . | TRBV12-3/TRBV12-4 | CASIPLANNEQFF | TGTGCCAGCATTCCTTTAGCGAACAATGAGCAGTTCTTC